Below, 23 T cell receptor beta chains from the same sample are listed, as sequenced in a study of Ad26.COV2.S vaccination and SARS-CoV-2 variants (dated by TCRdb to the early 2020s). According to the study, the label for this sample's treatment or condition signals: 15 to 20 received Ad26.COV2.S at low or high dose, single or two shots; 5 received placebo; per-sample allocation not given. Repertoires of vaccine and placebo recipients were sequenced from samples taken on day 63 after the first injection. Libraries were made using the immunoSEQ multiplex PCR assay. Imported from immuneACCESS, the table was reduced by TCRdb to in-frame sequences with V and J called. These copies leave out some clones; in studies compared against another copy, an unresolved V gene accounts for under half, and the cause of the remainder is not known. Here the sample has some 480,000 clones; roughly nine tenths occur a single time. Of the sample, 13% falls within the top ten clones.

Source: peripheral blood, taken in a trial of Ad26.COV2.S vaccine versus placebo. All receptors derive from a person aged 18-65 years who received the Ad26.COV2.S COVID-19 vaccine or a placebo.

The chain employs TRBV11-3 and TRBJ2-2; D is uncertain. Deletions cut 0 bases from V and 6 bases from J, with 5 bases between. The CDR3 is 13 amino acids. Germline CDR1 and CDR2: SGHNT and YENEEA. For the CDR3, the DNA is TGTGCCAGCAGCTTAGAATGGGCCGGGGAGCTGTTTTTT. Translating gives CASSLEWAGELFF.

Regarding this clone: The same CDR3 arises from other DNA sequences in this sample as well. The V and J genes are TRBV6-2 or TRBV6-3 and TRBJ1-5, with D possibly being TRBD1 (5 bases). Germline assignment: CDR1 MNHEY and CDR2 SVGEGT. The CDR3 is 14 residues long. V was cut by 3 bases and J by 2 bases, with 8 bases left in between. CDR3 sequence reads: CASSYSGGNQPQHF. CDR3 nucleotide sequence: TGTGCCAGCAGTTATTCGGGGGGCAATCAGCCCCAGCATTTT.

This chain joins TRBV2 and TRBJ2-7, with 15 bases lining up with TRBD2. Germline loops: CDR1 SNHLY, CDR2 FYNNEI. This CDR3 region has 18 residues. Germline trimming cut 6 bases from V and 0 bases from J; bases unmatched to any gene: 9. Written as DNA, the CDR3 is TGTGCCAGCAGGGACGGACTAGCGGGAGGGTTGGGCTCCTACGAGCAGTACTTC. Amino acid sequence: CASRDGLAGGLGSYEQYF. The entire variable domain, with the rest obtained from reference TRBV2 and TRBJ2-7, is as follows: EPEVTQTPSHQVTQMGQEVILRCVPISNHLYFYWYRQILGQKVEFLVSFYNNEISEKSEIFDDQFSVERPDGSNFTLKIRSTKLEDSAMYFCASRDGLAGGLGSYEQYFGPGTRLTVT.

The genes are TRBV19 and TRBJ1-5; D gene ambiguous. CDR1 is LNHDA and CDR2 is SQIVND in the germline V gene (reference sequence). V was cut by 6 bases and J by 9 bases, with 18 bases left in between. The CDR3 length is 14 residues. This CDR3 is CASRYDGVSWPQHF. The CDR3, as DNA: TGTGCCAGTAGATACGACGGAGTCAGTTGGCCCCAGCATTTT.

The chain carries TRBV24-1 and TRBJ1-5; D is unresolved. CDR3 size: 15 residues. Per the germline V gene, CDR1 is KGHDR and CDR2 is SFDVKD. Trimming took off 11 bases at V and 2 bases at J, with 18 bases between the two ends. Here the CDR3 reads CAIRAGDGRNQPQHF. CDR3 coding DNA: TGTGCCATCAGAGCCGGGGATGGGCGCAATCAGCCCCAGCATTTT.

This clone was recorded only once. The genes are TRBV11-2 and TRBJ2-3, with TRBD2 matching 14 bases. Trimming removed 5 bases from V and 4 bases from J; junction bases left unmatched: 2. In germline, CDR1 is SGHAT, CDR2 FQNNGV. This CDR3 is 15 amino acids long. CDR3 sequence: CASSLGLAGADTQYF. CDR3 coding DNA: TGTGCCAGCAGCCTGGGACTAGCGGGAGCAGATACGCAGTATTTT.

The V and J genes are TRBV9 and TRBJ2-2; D is perhaps TRBD1 or TRBD2 (6 bases each). CDR3 size: 17 residues. CDR1 is SGDLS and CDR2 is YYNGEE in the germline V gene. V was clipped by 5 bases and J by 6 bases, with 23 bases between them. CDR3 sequence (DNA): TGTGCCAGCAGTGGATCGGGACACCCGAGGAGGGCCGGGGAGCTGTTTTTT. Translating it yields CASSGSGHPRRAGELFF.

This chain connects TRBV19 to TRBJ2-1, with 7 bases aligning to TRBD1. Germline V CDR1 and CDR2: LNHDA, SQIVND (reference sequence). This CDR3 is built from 15 residues. The J segment lost 1 base and the V segment lost 3 bases, leaving 3 bases of the junction unmatched. Here the CDR3 reads CASSIFRGSYNEQFF. The CDR3 DNA follows: TGTGCCAGTAGTATCTTCAGGGGGTCCTACAATGAGCAGTTCTTC.

This clone was detected only once. The chain joins TRBV7-2 to TRBJ2-1; D assignment may be TRBD1 or TRBD2 (5 bases each). This CDR3 has 16 residues. Germline V gene data show CDR1 as SGHTA and CDR2 as FQGNSA. Trimming removed 8 bases at V and 0 bases at J, with 17 bases between. As DNA, the CDR3 is TGTGCCAGCGGCAGTCGTTGGGGGAGCTCCTACAATGAGCAGTTCTTC. It specifies CASGSRWGSSYNEQFF.

The chain couples TRBV9 to TRBJ2-1; D is possibly TRBD1 (5 bases). Per germline, CDR1 SGDLS and CDR2 YYNGEE. This CDR3 is 17 amino acids long. V dropped 0 bases and J dropped 0 bases, with 13 bases sitting between them. As DNA, the CDR3 is TGTGCCAGCAGCGTAGGGACATCTCCTTACTCCTACAATGAGCAGTTCTTC. Protein: CASSVGTSPYSYNEQFF.

V is TRBV12-5 and J is TRBJ2-5; D might be TRBD1 or TRBD2, each matching 6 bases. V lost 7 bases and J lost 6, with 18 bases in between. The CDR3 sequence is 14 residues long. The germline CDR1 and CDR2 sequences are LGHNT and FRNRAP. CDR3 nucleotide sequence: TGTGCTAGTGCCAGGGGAGGCCCCGCCCAGACCCAGTACTTC. This encodes CASARGGPAQTQYF. Full variable domain (remainder filled in from reference TRBV12-5 and TRBJ2-5): DARVTQTPRHKVTEMGQEVTMRCQPILGHNTVFWYRQTMMQGLELLAYFRNRAPLDDSGMPKDRFSAEMPDATLATLKIQPSEPRDSAVYFCASARGGPAQTQYFGPGTRLLVL.

The chain carries TRBV3-1 (or the pseudogene TRBV3-2) and TRBJ1-5; 7 bases are shared with TRBD1. The V gene's germline CDR1 is LGHDT and CDR2 YNNKEL (reference sequence). The CDR3 covers 13 residues. With V trimmed by 5 bases and J by 5 bases, 3 bases remained unmatched. The CDR3 protein is CASSDREYQPQHF. CDR3 DNA: TGTGCCAGCAGCGACAGGGAATATCAGCCCCAGCATTTT.

As concerns this clone: Different DNA sequences within this sample yield the same CDR3. The chain uses TRBV29-1 and TRBJ1-1; D call uncertain. Trimming left V 6 bases short and J 1 base short, with 9 bases between. CDR3 length equals 12 residues. Germline V CDR1 and CDR2: SQVTM, ANQGSEA. The CDR3 nucleotides read TGCAGCGTCGAGGGTAGGAACACTGAAGCTTTCTTT. It specifies CSVEGRNTEAFF.

This chain connects TRBV27 to TRBJ1-2; 7 bases are a match to TRBD1. Losses at the gene ends were 5 bases for V and 6 bases for J; bases not matched to a gene: 6. This CDR3 contains 13 residues. From germline, CDR1 is MNHEY and CDR2 SMNVEV (reference sequence). The CDR3 DNA follows: TGTGCCAGCAGTAAAAACAGGGGTGATGGCTACACCTTC. It yields the protein CASSKNRGDGYTF.

The CDR3 loop reads CASSFYTGGKETQYF. The CDR3 DNA reads TGTGCCAGCAGCTTCTATACAGGGGGGAAAGAGACCCAGTACTTC. The chain is built from TRBV7-2 and TRBJ2-5; the match to TRBD1 covers 8 bases. This CDR3 comprises 15 residues. J lost 3 bases, V lost 3 bases, and 6 bases had no gene match. Germline V gives CDR1 SGHTA, CDR2 FQGNSA. The variable domain in full, completed from reference TRBV7-2 and TRBJ2-5, reads GAGVSQSPSNKVTEKGKDVELRCDPISGHTALYWYRQSLGQGLEFLIYFQGNSAPDKSGLPSDRFSAERTGGSVSTLTIQRTQQEDSAVYLCASSFYTGGKETQYFGPGTRLLVL.

The chain is built from TRBV5-1 and TRBJ1-4; possible D gene TRBD1, 5 bases. The germline V gene has CDR1 SGHRS and CDR2 YFSETQ. This CDR3 region has 15 residues. Trimming shortened V by 3 bases and J by 7 bases, and 16 bases separated the two germline ends. This CDR3 is CASSSQGPPLEKLFF. Written as DNA, the CDR3 is TGCGCCAGCAGCTCGCAGGGACCCCCTCTTGAAAAACTGTTTTTT.

The gene calls are TRBV6-1 and TRBJ2-5; D ambiguous. The CDR3 sequence is 15 residues long. The ends were cut back, 1 base at V and 4 bases at J, with 13 bases in the middle. Germline V gene data show CDR1 as MNHNS and CDR2 as SASEGT. The CDR3: CASSEDPNSRETQYF. CDR3 nucleotide sequence: TGTGCCAGCAGTGAAGACCCAAACAGCAGAGAGACCCAGTACTTC.

The chain joins TRBV6-5 to TRBJ1-2; TRBD1 matches 9 bases. CDR1 MNHEY and CDR2 SVGAGI come from the germline V gene. CDR3 length equals 15 residues. V shed 6 bases, J shed 7 bases, and the junction held 12 bases outside the gene matches. This CDR3 reads CASRKGAGTGSGYTF. CDR3 sequence (DNA): TGTGCCAGCAGGAAGGGAGCCGGGACAGGGTCTGGCTACACCTTC.

The chain is built from TRBV27 and TRBJ2-5; 8 nucleotides align to TRBD1. CDR3 size: 16 residues. Germline CDR1 is MNHEY and CDR2 is SMNVEV (reference sequence). V trimming: 5 bases; J trimming: 7 bases; junction bases outside the gene matches: 15. CDR3 DNA sequence: TGTGCCAGCAGTCCGAGGACAGGGATAGGCCTGGGGACCCAGTACTTC. Translating gives CASSPRTGIGLGTQYF.

J is TRBJ2-1 and V is TRBV19; D unresolved. V was shortened by 2 bases and J by 15 bases, with 20 bases between the two germline ends. Germline values: CDR1 LNHDA, CDR2 SQIVND (reference sequence). The CDR3 length is 14 residues. The DNA of the CDR3 is TGTGCCAGTAGTATAAGATTCCCCGACACCTTAGGGTTCTTC. The encoded protein is CASSIRFPDTLGFF.

V is TRBV2 and J is TRBJ2-7; possible D gene TRBD1, 6 bases. The V end lost 7 bases, the J end lost 0 bases, and 13 bases lay between the germline ends. The V gene's germline CDR1 is SNHLY and CDR2 FYNNEI. The CDR3 is made up of 14 amino acids. CDR3 nucleotides: TGTGCCAGCATGGAACAGGGACCCTCCTACGAGCAGTACTTC. Translation: CASMEQGPSYEQYF.

This sequence joins TRBV7-2 and TRBJ2-3; 9 bases agree with TRBD2. The trim removed 1 base at V and 6 bases at J, leaving 5 bases unmatched. This CDR3 contains 15 residues. Germline V lookup: CDR1 SGHTA, CDR2 FQGNSA. The CDR3 is CASSLVISGSDTQYF. CDR3 nucleotide sequence: TGTGCCAGCAGCTTAGTGATTAGCGGGAGCGATACGCAGTATTTT.

CDR3 in amino acids: CASSVSGTGSGNTQYF. CDR3 nucleotide sequence: TGTGCCAGCAGCGTATCAGGGACCGGGTCGGGCAATACGCAGTATTTT. The rearrangement joins TRBV9 to TRBJ2-3; D tentatively fits TRBD1 or TRBD2 (5 bases each). Germline CDR1 is SGDLS and CDR2 is YYNGEE. The ends were cut back, 1 base at V and 7 bases at J, with 19 bases in the middle. The length of the CDR3 is 16 residues.